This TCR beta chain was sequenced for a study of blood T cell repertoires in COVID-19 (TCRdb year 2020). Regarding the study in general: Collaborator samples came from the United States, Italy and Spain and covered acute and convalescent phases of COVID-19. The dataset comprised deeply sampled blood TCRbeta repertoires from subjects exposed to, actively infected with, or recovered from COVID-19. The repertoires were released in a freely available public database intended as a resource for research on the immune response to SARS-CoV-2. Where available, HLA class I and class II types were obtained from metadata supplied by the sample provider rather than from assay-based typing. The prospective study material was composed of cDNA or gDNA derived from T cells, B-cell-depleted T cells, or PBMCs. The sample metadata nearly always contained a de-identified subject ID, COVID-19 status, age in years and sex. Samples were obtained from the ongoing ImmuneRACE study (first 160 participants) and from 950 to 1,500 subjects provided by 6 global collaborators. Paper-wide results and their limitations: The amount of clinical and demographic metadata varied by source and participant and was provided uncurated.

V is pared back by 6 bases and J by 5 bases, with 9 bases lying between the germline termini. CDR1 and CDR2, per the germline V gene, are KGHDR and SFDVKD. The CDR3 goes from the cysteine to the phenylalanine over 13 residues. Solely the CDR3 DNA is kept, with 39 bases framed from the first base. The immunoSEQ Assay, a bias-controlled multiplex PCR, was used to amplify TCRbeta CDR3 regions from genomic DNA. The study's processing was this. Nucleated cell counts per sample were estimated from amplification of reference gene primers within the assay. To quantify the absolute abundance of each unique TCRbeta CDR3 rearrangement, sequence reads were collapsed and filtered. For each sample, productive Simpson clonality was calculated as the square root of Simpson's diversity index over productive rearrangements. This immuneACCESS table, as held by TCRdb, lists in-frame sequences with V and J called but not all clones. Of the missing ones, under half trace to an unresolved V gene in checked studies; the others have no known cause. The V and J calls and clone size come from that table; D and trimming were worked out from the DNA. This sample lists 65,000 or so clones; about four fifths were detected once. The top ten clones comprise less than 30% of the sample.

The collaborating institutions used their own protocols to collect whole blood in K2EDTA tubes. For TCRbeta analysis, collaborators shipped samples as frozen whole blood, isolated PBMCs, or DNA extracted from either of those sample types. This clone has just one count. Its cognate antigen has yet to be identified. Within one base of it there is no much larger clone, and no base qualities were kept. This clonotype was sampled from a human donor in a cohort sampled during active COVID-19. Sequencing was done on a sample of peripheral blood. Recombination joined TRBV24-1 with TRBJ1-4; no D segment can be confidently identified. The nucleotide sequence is TGTGCCACCAGTCAACCAGGCAATGAAAAACTGTTTTTT. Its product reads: CATSQPGNEKLFF.